One sample yielded the 8 T cell receptor beta chains listed below, sequenced in a study of CD8+CD57+ T cells in acquired aplastic anemia. Both TCR beta VDJ combination and CDR3 sequence profiling were carried out. Genomic DNA was the template for this profiling. TCRdb analysed the reads with MiXCR anew, one entry per CDR3 protein. The data hold hundreds of thousands of distinct CDR3 sequences, with approximately 79% observed a single time. Sequenced patients had shown CD8+CD57+ cell expansion by flow cytometry. What was sequenced was sorted CD4+, CD8+, or CD8+CD57+ T cells (not recorded which) from PBMCs. The receptors derive from a human donor with aplastic anemia.

The chain combines TRBV29-1 with TRBJ1-1; TRBD1 matches at 8 bases. The germline CDR1 and CDR2 sequences are SQVTM and ANQGSEA. Trimming removed 3 bases from V and 4 bases from J; junction bases left unmatched: 4. CDR3 length: 13 amino acids. This CDR3 reads CSVEGTGGTEAFF. CDR3 DNA: TGCAGCGTTGAGGGAACAGGGGGCACTGAAGCTTTCTTT.

The gene calls are TRBV2 and TRBJ2-7; the D gene is possibly TRBD2 (6 bases). V was cut by 3 bases and J by 1 base, with 16 bases left in between. In germline, CDR1 is SNHLY, CDR2 FYNNEI. There are 16 residues in the CDR3. CDR3 region: CASSDRRAGSSYEQYF. The CDR3 DNA reads TGTGCCAGCAGTGATAGAAGGGCCGGGAGTTCCTACGAGCAGTACTTC. Full variable domain (outside the CDR3, taken from reference TRBV2 and TRBJ2-7): EPEVTQTPSHQVTQMGQEVILRCVPISNHLYFYWYRQILGQKVEFLVSFYNNEISEKSEIFDDQFSVERPDGSNFTLKIRSTKLEDSAMYFCASSDRRAGSSYEQYFGPGTRLTVT.

Comments on this clonotype: An end of the junction does not agree with germline; a read error may underlie this. The rearrangement uses TRBV5-4 and TRBJ1-5; D is unresolved. The germline V gene encodes CDR1 SGHNT and CDR2 YYREEE (reference sequence). The CDR3 runs 13 residues. CDR3 residues: CASSLTSTQPQHF. The DNA of the CDR3 is TGTGCCAGCAGCCTTACTAGCACTCAGCCCCAGCATTTT.

This chain links TRBV6-2 or TRBV6-3 with TRBJ2-7; the D gene could be TRBD1 or TRBD2 (5 bases each). The V gene lost 7 bases and the J gene lost 1 base, with 17 bases spanning the gap. Germline CDR1 reads MNHEY; CDR2 reads SVGEGT. CDR3 length: 15 amino acids. CDR3 residues: CASNPRGGRSYEQYF. The CDR3 coding sequence is TGTGCCAGCAATCCACGGGGCGGAAGATCCTACGAGCAGTACTTC.

This clonotype is a singleton in its sample. The junction departs from germline at one end; a sequencing error may be responsible. This chain connects TRBV7-8 to TRBJ2-3; the match to TRBD2 covers 7 bases. The CDR3 consists of 14 residues. The germline gives CDR1 SGHVS, CDR2 FQNEAQ. The CDR3 bases are TGTGCCAGCAGCTCGGGGGGAGGCACCGATACGCAGTATTTT. Protein: CASSSGGGTDTQYF.

The chain recombines TRBV9 with TRBJ2-7; D perhaps matches TRBD1 (6 bases). Germline CDR1 and CDR2: SGDLS and YYNGEE. This CDR3 is 16 amino acids long. Trimming pared 4 bases from V and 8 bases from J, leaving 25 bases between. The CDR3 loop is CASSTGTARNQPQQYV. Written as DNA, the CDR3 is TGTGCCAGCAGCACAGGGACCGCCCGAAATCAGCCCCAGCAGTACGTC.

The V gene is TRBV5-1, the J gene TRBJ2-3; no reliable D call. The length of the CDR3 is 13 residues. V lost 8 bases, J lost 11 bases, and 21 bases lay in between. Germline values: CDR1 SGHRS, CDR2 YFSETQ. As DNA, the CDR3 is TGCGCCAGTCCCAGGACGGGCCGTCCGAGGCAGTATTTT. Translation: CASPRTGRPRQYF.

The CDR3 here is CASRPWGTDTQYF. DNA for the CDR3: TGTGCCAGCAGGCCCTGGGGGACAGATACGCAGTATTTT. The chain employs TRBV7-8 and TRBJ2-3; D may be TRBD1 or TRBD2 (5 bases each). V was trimmed by 6 bases and J by 3 bases, leaving 10 bases between them. The CDR3 runs 13 residues. CDR1 is SGHVS and CDR2 is FQNEAQ in the germline V gene.